The 3 T cell receptor beta chains below were found in one sample sequenced in a study of technical replicates of blood from several donors. The repertoire was sequenced with immunoSEQ multiplex PCR; TCRdb's copy has only in-frame clones and lacks some. The top ten hold 9% to 15% of the sample, which has about 15,000 clones, approximately 90% seen once. The sample taken for sequencing was PBMCs. The receptors come from a human donor in good health.

The gene calls are TRBV19 and TRBJ1-2; no clear D gene. In germline, CDR1 is LNHDA, CDR2 SQIVND (reference sequence). The CDR3 has 13 residues. V was shortened by 7 bases and J by 7 bases, with 16 bases between the two germline ends. CDR3 DNA sequence: TGTGCCAGTACCGAACCCGAACCGCGTGGCTACACCTTC. It translates to CASTEPEPRGYTF.

J is TRBJ2-7 and V is TRBV5-1, with D maybe TRBD1 (6 bases). The V end lost 0 bases, the J end lost 6 bases, and 16 bases lay between the germline ends. The germline CDR1 and CDR2 sequences are SGHRS and YFSETQ. This CDR3 contains 15 residues. CDR3 residues: CASSLAGLGATEQYF. The CDR3 DNA reads TGCGCCAGCAGCTTGGCCGGCCTGGGGGCCACCGAGCAGTACTTC.

This clone has a handful of counts. V is TRBV11-3 and J is TRBJ2-7; weak D call: TRBD2 (6 bases). The CDR3 contains 15 residues. Germline lookup yields CDR1 SGHNT and CDR2 YENEEA. The V and J ends lost 3 bases and 5 bases respectively, with 17 bases between them. The CDR3 region has the DNA TGTGCCAGCAGCTTGGGGGGACTCCAAACCCACGAGCAGTACTTC. Protein: CASSLGGLQTHEQYF.